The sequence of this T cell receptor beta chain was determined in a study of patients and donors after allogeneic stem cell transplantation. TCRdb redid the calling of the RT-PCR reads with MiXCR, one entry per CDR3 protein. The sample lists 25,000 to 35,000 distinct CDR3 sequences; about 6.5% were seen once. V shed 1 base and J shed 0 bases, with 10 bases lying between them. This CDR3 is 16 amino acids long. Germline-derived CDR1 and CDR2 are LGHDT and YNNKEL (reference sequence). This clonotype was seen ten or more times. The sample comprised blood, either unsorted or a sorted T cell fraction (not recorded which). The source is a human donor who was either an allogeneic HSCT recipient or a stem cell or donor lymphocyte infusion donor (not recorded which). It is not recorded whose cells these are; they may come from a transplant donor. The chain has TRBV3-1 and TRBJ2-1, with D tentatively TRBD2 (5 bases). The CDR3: CASSQVLDLSYNEQFF. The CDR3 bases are TGTGCCAGCAGCCAAGTACTAGATCTCTCCTACAATGAGCAGTTCTTC.